The source of this TCR beta chain is a study of Graves' ophthalmopathy and Graves' hyperthyroidism. On the study more broadly: Investigators collected peripheral blood at initial diagnosis, before any treatment was given. Study observations and caveats: Most expanded clonotypes from thyroid (those above 0.001 frequency) were also found in blood.

Other autoimmune diseases, uncontrolled infections, pregnancy or lactation ruled patients out of participation. From fresh peripheral blood, 10 ml in volume, the PBMCs were obtained. RNA served as the template for amplifying TCR beta CDR3 regions. Second-round multiplex PCR followed a first-round RT-PCR using HTBI primers. TCRdb fed the multiplex PCR reads into MiXCR, producing one record per CDR3 protein. The sample records a few hundred thousand distinct CDR3 sequences, about 17% being singletons. This clonotype was seen at least ten times. Its antigen remains unidentified. The length of the CDR3 is 15 residues. Trimming removed 10 bases from V and 0 bases from J, with 16 bases in between. The germline V gene encodes CDR1 LNHDA and CDR2 SQIVND (reference sequence).

Source material: peripheral blood. The rearrangement joins TRBV19 to TRBJ1-5; D is perhaps TRBD1 (5 bases). The TCR comes from a woman under 30 with Graves' ophthalmopathy. The CDR3 DNA is TGTGCCACGGCCCGGGACGATTATAGCAATCAGCCCCAGCATTTT. The encoded protein is CATARDDYSNQPQHF.